These T cell receptor beta chains were read from a single sample in a study of neurological immune-mediated disorders. TCRdb reanalysed the 5' RACE reads using MiXCR and keeps one entry per CDR3 protein. The table includes tens of thousands of distinct CDR3 sequences, 13% to 15% detected once. Sequences were obtained from PBMCs. The receptors stem from a woman aged 50 to 60 in good health. Both conserved end residues are part of each CDR3. D genes are given only for firm matches. Clone size appears in some rows only: once, few, many, or a class for an expanded clone.

v_call	j_call	clone_size	d_call	cdr3_nt	cdr3_aa
TRBV6-5	TRBJ1-2	many	.	TGTGCCAGCAGCTGGACCCACAGCTATGGCTACACCTTC	CASSWTHSYGYTF
TRBV29-1	TRBJ1-2	many	TRBD1	TGCAGCGTATCTGGACAGGGGGGTACTAACTATGGCTACACCTTC	CSVSGQGGTNYGYTF
TRBV7-9	TRBJ2-7	many	TRBD2	TGTGCCAGCAGCTTGAGGGGCTTTCTAGCGGGAGCATCCTACGAGCAGTACTTC	CASSLRGFLAGASYEQYF
TRBV5-1	TRBJ2-7	many	TRBD2	TGCGCCAGCAGCTTTTTAGCGGGGAGTACCTACGAGCAGTACTTC	CASSFLAGSTYEQYF
TRBV2	TRBJ2-7	many	.	TGTGCCAGTCAACCATACCAGGGAACGTACTACGAGCAGTACTTC	CASQPYQGTYYEQYF
TRBV5-1	TRBJ2-3	many	TRBD2	TGCGCCAGCCTCAGAACTCCGACTAGCGGAACAGATACGCAGTATTTT	CASLRTPTSGTDTQYF
TRBV5-6	TRBJ2-7	many	.	TGTGCCAGCAGCTTGGACAGGACCTACGAGCAGTACTTC	CASSLDRTYEQYF
TRBV27	TRBJ1-1	many	.	TGTGCCAGCAGTTTAGGCCAGCAGAACACTGAAGCTTTCTTT	CASSLGQQNTEAFF
TRBV20-1	TRBJ2-5	many	TRBD2	TGCCTCGGGCGAGCGGGGGGTGGGGAGACCCAGTACTTC	CLGRAGGGETQYF
TRBV5-1	TRBJ1-5	.	.	TGCGCCAGCAGCTTGGAACCGGGGGCCGTCCATCAGCCCCAGCATTTT	CASSLEPGAVHQPQHF